This T cell receptor beta chain was sequenced for a study of T cells in Graves' hyperthyroidism and ophthalmopathy. Study-wide results and caveats: Using 13 V-J features, a model discriminated ophthalmopathy from stable hyperthyroidism.

RNA transcripts yielded amplified TCR beta CDR3 regions. TCR CDR3 regions were first amplified by RT-PCR with HTBI primers. Via MiXCR, TCRdb re-called the multiplex PCR reads, giving one row per CDR3 protein. The table includes over 300,000 distinct CDR3 sequences, about 15% detected once. This CDR3 comprises 18 residues. Germline values: CDR1 SGHRS, CDR2 YFSETQ. The V end was cut by 10 bases, the J end by 0 bases, with 29 bases between. About this clonotype itself: The target antigen is unknown.

The gene calls are TRBV5-1 and TRBJ2-7, with a tentative D call TRBD1 (6 bases). Specimen: blood. The sequence came from a woman in her sixties with Graves' hyperthyroidism. CDR3 DNA: TGCGCCGGCCGGGGTTTGGAAAAGACAGGCATGATCTCCTACGAGCAGTACTTC. It translates to CAGRGLEKTGMISYEQYF.